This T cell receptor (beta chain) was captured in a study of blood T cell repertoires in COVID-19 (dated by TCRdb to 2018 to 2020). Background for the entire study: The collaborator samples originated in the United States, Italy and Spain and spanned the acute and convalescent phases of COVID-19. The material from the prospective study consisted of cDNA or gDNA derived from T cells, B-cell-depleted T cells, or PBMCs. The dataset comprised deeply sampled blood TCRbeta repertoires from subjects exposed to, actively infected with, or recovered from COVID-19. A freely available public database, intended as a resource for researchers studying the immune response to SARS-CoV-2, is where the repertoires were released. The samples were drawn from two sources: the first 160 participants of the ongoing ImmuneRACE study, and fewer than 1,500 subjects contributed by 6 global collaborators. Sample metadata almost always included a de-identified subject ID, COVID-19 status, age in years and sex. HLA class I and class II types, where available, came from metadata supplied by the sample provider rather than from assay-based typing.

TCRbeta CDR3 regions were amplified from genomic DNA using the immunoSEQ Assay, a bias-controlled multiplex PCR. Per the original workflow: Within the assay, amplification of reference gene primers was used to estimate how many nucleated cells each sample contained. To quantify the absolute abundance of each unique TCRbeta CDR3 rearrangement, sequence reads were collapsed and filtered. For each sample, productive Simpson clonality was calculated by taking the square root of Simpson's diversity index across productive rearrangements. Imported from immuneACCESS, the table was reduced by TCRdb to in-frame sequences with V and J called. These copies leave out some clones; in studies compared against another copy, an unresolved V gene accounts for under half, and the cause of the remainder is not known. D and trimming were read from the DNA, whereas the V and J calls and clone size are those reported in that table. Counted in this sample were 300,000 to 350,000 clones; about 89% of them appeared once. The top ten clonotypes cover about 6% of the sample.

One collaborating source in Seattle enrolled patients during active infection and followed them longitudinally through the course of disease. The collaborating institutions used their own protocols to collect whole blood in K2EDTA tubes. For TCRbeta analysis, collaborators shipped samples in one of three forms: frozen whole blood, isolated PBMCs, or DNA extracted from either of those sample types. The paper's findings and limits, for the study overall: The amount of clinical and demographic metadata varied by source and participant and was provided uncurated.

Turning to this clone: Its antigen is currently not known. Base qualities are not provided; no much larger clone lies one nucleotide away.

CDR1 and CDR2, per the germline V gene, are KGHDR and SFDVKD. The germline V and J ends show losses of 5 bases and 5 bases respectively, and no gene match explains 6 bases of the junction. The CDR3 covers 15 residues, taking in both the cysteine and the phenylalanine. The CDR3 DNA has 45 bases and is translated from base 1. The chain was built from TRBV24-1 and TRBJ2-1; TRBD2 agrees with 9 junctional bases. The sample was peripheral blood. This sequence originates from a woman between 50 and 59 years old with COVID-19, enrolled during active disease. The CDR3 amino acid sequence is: CATSVVSGRNNEQFF. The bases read TGTGCCACCAGTGTGGTTAGCGGGAGAAACAATGAGCAGTTCTTC.